The 4 T cell receptor beta chains below were found in one sample sequenced in a study of T-cell reconstitution after alpha-beta-depleted transplantation in children. During its preparation, the TCRbeta library received unique molecular identifiers. Each CDR3 protein gets one entry after TCRdb re-called the PCR reads with MiXCR. The sample holds 150,000 to 200,000 distinct CDR3 sequences; roughly 6.3% are singletons and the top ten take about 5%. The starting material was PBMCs, obtained before TCRalphabeta/CD19-depleted stem cell transplant. The origin of the receptors is a girl under three years old with combined immunodeficiency, due to receive a stem cell transplant.

This clonotype was seen repeatedly, ten times or more. J is TRBJ2-3 and V is TRBV7-9, with D possibly called TRBD1 or TRBD2 (5 bases each). Per the germline V gene, CDR1 is SEHNR and CDR2 is FQNEAQ (reference sequence). The CDR3 is 14 amino acids. The germline V and J ends were trimmed by 4 bases and 4 bases, with 12 bases remaining between them. CDR3 residues: CASSSWGRPDTQYF. The CDR3, as DNA: TGTGCCAGCAGCTCCTGGGGACGCCCAGATACGCAGTATTTT.

This clonotype was seen many times. V usage is TRBV3-1 and J usage is TRBJ1-5, with D maybe TRBD1 (5 bases). CDR3 length equals 15 residues. The V gene's germline CDR1 is LGHDT and CDR2 YNNKEL (reference sequence). The V end lost 0 bases, the J end lost 2 bases, and 8 bases lay between the germline ends. The chain's CDR3 is CASSQDSGGNQPQHF. The DNA of the CDR3 is TGTGCCAGCAGCCAAGATTCGGGGGGCAATCAGCCCCAGCATTTT.

V is TRBV10-2 and J is TRBJ2-3; D is perhaps TRBD2 (6 bases). The CDR3 has 14 amino acids. V was clipped by 7 bases and J by 2 bases, with 13 bases between them. Germline CDR1 WSHSY, CDR2 SAAADI. CDR3 DNA: TGCGCCAGCACCTTAGCGGTATCCACAGATACGCAGTATTTT. This encodes CASTLAVSTDTQYF.

This clonotype was counted many times. This rearrangement joins TRBV29-1 to TRBJ1-5; 11 positions match TRBD1. CDR1 SQVTM and CDR2 ANQGSEA come from the germline V gene. The CDR3 runs to 13 residues. The ends lost 4 bases at V and 6 bases at J; junction bases unmatched: 2. CDR3 DNA: TGCAGCGTTGGCGGGACAGGGGGTCAGCCCCAGCATTTT. It is translated as CSVGGTGGQPQHF. The full variable domain, with the rest looked up from reference TRBV29-1 and TRBJ1-5, is SAVISQKPSRDICQRGTSLTIQCQVDSQVTMMFWYRQQPGQSLTLIATANQGSEATYESGFVIDKFPISRPNLTFSTLTVSNMSPEDSSIYLCSVGGTGGQPQHFGDGTRLSIL.